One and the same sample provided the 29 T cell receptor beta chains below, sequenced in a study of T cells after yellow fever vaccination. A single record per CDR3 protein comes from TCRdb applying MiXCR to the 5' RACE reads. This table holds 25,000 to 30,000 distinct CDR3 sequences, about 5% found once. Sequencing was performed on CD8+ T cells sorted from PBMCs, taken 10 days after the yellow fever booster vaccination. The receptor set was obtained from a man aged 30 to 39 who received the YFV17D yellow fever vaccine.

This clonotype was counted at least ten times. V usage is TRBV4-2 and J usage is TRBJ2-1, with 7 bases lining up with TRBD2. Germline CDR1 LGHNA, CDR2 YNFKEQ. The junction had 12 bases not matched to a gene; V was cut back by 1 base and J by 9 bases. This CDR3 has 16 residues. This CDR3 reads CASSQAPGEGPGEQFF. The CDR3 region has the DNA TGTGCCAGCAGCCAAGCCCCGGGGGAGGGCCCTGGTGAGCAGTTCTTC.

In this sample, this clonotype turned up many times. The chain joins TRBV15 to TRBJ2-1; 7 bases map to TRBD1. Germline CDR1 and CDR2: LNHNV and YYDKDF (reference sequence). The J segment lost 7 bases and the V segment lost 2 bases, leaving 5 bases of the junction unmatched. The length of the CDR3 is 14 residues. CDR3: CATSRNRQGNEQFF. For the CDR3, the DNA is TGTGCCACCAGCAGAAATCGACAGGGAAATGAGCAGTTCTTC.

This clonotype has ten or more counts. The CDR3 nucleotides are TGTGCCAGCAGCCCAGGGTTTGGCTACGAGCAGTACTTC. Protein product: CASSPGFGYEQYF. The genes are TRBV12-3 or TRBV12-4 and TRBJ2-7, with D possibly matching TRBD1 (5 bases). The length of the CDR3 is 13 residues. Trimming removed 6 bases from V and 3 bases from J, with 12 bases in between.

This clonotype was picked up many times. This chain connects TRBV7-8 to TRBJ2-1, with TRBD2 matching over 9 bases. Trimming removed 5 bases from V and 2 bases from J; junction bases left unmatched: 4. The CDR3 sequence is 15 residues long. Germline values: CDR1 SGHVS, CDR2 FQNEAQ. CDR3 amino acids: CASSHGTSTYNEQFF. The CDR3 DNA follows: TGTGCCAGCAGCCATGGGACTAGCACCTACAATGAGCAGTTCTTC.

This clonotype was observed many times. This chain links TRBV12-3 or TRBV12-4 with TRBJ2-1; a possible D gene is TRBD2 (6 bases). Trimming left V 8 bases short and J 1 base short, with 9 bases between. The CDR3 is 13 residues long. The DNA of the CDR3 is TGTGCCAGCGGAGGGCGTTCCTACAATGAGCAGTTCTTC. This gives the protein CASGGRSYNEQFF.

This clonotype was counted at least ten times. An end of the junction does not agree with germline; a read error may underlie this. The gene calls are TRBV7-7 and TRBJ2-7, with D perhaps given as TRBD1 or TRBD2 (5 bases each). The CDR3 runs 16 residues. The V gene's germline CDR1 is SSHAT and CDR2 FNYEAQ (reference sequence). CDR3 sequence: CASSPFIGVTGYEQYF. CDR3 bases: TGTGCTAGCAGCCCCTTCATCGGGGTTACAGGCTACGAGCAGTACTTC.

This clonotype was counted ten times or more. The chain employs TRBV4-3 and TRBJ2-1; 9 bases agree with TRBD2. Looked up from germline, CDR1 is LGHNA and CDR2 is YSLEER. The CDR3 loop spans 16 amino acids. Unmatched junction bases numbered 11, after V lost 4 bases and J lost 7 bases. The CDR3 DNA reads TGCGCCAGCAGCCCTAACGAGGACAGCGGGAGGAATGAGCAGTTCTTC. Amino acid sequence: CASSPNEDSGRNEQFF.

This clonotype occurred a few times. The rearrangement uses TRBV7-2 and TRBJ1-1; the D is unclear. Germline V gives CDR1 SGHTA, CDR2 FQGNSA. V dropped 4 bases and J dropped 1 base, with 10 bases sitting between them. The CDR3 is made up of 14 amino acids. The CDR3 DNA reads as TGTGCCAGCAGCTCGTCTGCAGGGAACACTGAAGCTTTCTTT. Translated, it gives CASSSSAGNTEAFF. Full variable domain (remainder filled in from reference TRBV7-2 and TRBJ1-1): GAGVSQSPSNKVTEKGKDVELRCDPISGHTALYWYRQSLGQGLEFLIYFQGNSAPDKSGLPSDRFSAERTGGSVSTLTIQRTQQEDSAVYLCASSSSAGNTEAFFGQGTRLTVV.

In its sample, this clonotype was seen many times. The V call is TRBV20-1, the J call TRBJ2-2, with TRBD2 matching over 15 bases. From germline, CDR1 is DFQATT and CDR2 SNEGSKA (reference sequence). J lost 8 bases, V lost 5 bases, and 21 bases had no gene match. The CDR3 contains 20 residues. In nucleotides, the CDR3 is TGCAGTGCTCCGCGTGGGCAACAGGGACTAGCGGGAGGACCGACGGGGGAGCTGTTTTTT. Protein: CSAPRGQQGLAGGPTGELFF.

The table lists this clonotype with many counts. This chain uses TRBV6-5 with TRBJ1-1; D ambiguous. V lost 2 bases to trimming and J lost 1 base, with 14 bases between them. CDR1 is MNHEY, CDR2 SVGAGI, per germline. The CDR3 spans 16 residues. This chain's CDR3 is CASSYQQSRGNTEAFF. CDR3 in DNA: TGTGCCAGCAGTTACCAACAGTCCCGGGGGAACACTGAAGCTTTCTTT.

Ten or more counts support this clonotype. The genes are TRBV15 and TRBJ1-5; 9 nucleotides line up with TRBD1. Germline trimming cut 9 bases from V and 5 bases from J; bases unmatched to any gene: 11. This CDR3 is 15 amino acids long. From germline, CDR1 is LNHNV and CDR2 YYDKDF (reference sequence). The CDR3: CATSPGTGLYQPQHF. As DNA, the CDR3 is TGTGCCACGAGTCCCGGGACAGGGCTATATCAGCCCCAGCATTTT.

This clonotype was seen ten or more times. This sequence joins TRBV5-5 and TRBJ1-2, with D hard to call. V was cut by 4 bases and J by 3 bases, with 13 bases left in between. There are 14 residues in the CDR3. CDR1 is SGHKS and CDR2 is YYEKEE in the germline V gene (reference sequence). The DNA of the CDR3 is TGTGCCAGCAGCCTCATCTGGGGTGACTATGGCTACACCTTC. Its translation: CASSLIWGDYGYTF.

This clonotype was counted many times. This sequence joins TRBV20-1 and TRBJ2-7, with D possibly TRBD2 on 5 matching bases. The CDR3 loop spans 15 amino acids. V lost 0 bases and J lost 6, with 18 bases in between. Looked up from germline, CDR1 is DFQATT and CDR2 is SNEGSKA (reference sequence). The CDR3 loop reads CSARDPAEALPEQYF. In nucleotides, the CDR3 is TGCAGTGCTAGAGATCCAGCGGAGGCCCTACCCGAGCAGTACTTC.

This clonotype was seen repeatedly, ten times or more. This chain's CDR3 is CASSLGRAGGNQPQHF. As DNA, the CDR3 is TGTGCCAGCAGCTTAGGGAGGGCCGGAGGCAATCAGCCCCAGCATTTT. This chain links TRBV7-6 with TRBJ1-5; D unresolved. Trimming took 1 base from V and 2 from J, leaving 12 bases between them. The CDR3 totals 16 residues. Per germline, CDR1 SGHVS and CDR2 FNYEAQ.

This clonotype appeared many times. CDR3 loop: CASSLPGLAGANGELFF. In DNA, the CDR3 is TGTGCCAGCTCCCTTCCGGGACTAGCGGGAGCCAACGGGGAGCTGTTTTTT. The rearrangement links TRBV11-2 to TRBJ2-2; 14 bases are shared with TRBD2. Germline trimming cut 8 bases from V and 7 bases from J; bases unmatched to any gene: 12. This CDR3 is 17 amino acids long. Germline V gene data show CDR1 as SGHAT and CDR2 as FQNNGV.

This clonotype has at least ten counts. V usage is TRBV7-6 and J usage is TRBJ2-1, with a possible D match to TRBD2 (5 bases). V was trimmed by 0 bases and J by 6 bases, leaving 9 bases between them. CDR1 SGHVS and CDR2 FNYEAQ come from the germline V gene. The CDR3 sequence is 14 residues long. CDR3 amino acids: CASSLAGEGNEQFF. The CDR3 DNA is TGTGCCAGCAGCTTAGCGGGAGAAGGCAATGAGCAGTTCTTC.

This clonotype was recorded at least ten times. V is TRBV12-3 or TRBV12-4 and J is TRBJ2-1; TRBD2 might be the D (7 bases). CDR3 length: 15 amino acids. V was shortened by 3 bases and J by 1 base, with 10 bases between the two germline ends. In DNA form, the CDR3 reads TGTGCCAGCAGTTTTGGGGGGGCTTCCTACAATGAGCAGTTCTTC. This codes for CASSFGGASYNEQFF.

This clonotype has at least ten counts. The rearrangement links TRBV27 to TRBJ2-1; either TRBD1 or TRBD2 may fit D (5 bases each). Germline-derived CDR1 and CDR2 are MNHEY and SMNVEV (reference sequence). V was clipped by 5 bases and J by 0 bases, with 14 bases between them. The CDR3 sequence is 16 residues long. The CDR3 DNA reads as TGTGCCAGCAGTCTATACGGGACCATCTCCTACAATGAGCAGTTCTTC. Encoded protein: CASSLYGTISYNEQFF.

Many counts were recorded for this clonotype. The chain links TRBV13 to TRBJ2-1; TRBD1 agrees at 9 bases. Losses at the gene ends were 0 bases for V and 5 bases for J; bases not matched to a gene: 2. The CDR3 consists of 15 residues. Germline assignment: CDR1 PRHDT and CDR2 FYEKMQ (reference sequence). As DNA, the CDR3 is TGTGCCAGCAGCTTAGGGACAGGGGGGCACAATGAGCAGTTCTTC. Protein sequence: CASSLGTGGHNEQFF.

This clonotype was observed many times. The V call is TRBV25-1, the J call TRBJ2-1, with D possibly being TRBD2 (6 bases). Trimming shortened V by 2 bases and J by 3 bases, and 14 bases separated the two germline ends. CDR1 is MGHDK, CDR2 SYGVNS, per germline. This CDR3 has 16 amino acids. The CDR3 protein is CASSEHAGTIYNEQFF. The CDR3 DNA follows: TGTGCCAGCAGTGAACATGCGGGGACCATCTACAATGAGCAGTTCTTC.

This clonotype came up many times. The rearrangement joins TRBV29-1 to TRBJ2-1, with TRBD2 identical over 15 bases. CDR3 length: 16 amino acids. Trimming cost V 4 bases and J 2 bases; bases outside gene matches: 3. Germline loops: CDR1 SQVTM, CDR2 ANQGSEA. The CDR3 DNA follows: TGCAGCGTTGGGGGGACTAGCGGGAGGACCTACAATGAGCAGTTCTTC. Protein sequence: CSVGGTSGRTYNEQFF.

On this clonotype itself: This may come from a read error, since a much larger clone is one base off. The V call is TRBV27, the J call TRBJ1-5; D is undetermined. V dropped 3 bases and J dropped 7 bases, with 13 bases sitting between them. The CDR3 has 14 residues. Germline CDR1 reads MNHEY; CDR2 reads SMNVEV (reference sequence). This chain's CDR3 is CASSFLGKAQPQHF. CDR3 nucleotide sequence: TGTGCCAGCAGTTTTTTGGGAAAAGCGCAGCCCCAGCATTTT.

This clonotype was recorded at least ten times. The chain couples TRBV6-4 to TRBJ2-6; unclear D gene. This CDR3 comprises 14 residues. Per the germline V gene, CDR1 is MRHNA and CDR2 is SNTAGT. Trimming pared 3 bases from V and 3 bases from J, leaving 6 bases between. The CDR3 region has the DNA TGTGCCAGCAGTGAGGGATTTGGGGCCAACGTCCTGACTTTC. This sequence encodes CASSEGFGANVLTF.

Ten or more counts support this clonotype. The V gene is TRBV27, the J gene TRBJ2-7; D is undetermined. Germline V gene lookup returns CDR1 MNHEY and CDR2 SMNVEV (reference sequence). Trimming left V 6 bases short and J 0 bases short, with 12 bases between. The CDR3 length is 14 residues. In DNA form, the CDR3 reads TGTGCCAGCAGCCCTGACGGCAGCTCCTACGAGCAGTACTTC. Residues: CASSPDGSSYEQYF.

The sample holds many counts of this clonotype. The DNA for the CDR3 is TGTGCCACCAGCAGTGATTCGGGTCCCAATCAGCCCCAGCATTTT. It encodes CATSSDSGPNQPQHF. The rearrangement joins TRBV15 to TRBJ1-5; D ambiguous. This CDR3 has 15 amino acids. The V gene's germline CDR1 is LNHNV and CDR2 YYDKDF (reference sequence). V was shortened by 3 bases and J by 3 bases, with 12 bases between the two germline ends.

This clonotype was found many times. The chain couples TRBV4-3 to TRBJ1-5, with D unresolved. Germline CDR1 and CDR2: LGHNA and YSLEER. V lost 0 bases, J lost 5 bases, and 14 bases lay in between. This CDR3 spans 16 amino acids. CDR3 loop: CASSQDPFKGHQPQHF. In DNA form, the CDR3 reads TGCGCCAGCAGCCAAGATCCCTTTAAAGGGCATCAGCCCCAGCATTTT.

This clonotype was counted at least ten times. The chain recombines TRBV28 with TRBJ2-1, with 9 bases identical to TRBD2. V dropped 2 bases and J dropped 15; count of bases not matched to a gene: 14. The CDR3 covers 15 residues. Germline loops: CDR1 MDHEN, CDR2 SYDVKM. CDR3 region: CASSLSRSGRRDGFF. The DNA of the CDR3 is TGTGCCAGCAGTTTAAGTCGGAGCGGGAGGAGGGATGGGTTCTTC.

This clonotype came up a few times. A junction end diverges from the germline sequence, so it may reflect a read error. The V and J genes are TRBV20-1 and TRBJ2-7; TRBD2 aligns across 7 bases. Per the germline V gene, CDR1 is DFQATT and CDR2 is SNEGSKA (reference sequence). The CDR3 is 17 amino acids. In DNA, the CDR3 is TGCTGTGCTAGAGCGCCTATGCCCGGGAGGCCCATTTACGAGCAGTACTTC. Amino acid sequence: CCARAPMPGRPIYEQYF.

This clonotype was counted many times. Here the CDR3 DNA reads TGTGCCTGGAGGGTCCAGGACACCTTAGGAAACACCATATATTTT. Translating it yields CAWRVQDTLGNTIYF. The rearrangement joins TRBV30 to TRBJ1-3, with TRBD1 as a possible D gene (5 bases). CDR3 length: 15 residues. The germline gives CDR1 GTSNPN, CDR2 SVGIG (reference sequence). The V gene lost 3 bases and the J gene lost 4 bases, with 16 bases spanning the gap.